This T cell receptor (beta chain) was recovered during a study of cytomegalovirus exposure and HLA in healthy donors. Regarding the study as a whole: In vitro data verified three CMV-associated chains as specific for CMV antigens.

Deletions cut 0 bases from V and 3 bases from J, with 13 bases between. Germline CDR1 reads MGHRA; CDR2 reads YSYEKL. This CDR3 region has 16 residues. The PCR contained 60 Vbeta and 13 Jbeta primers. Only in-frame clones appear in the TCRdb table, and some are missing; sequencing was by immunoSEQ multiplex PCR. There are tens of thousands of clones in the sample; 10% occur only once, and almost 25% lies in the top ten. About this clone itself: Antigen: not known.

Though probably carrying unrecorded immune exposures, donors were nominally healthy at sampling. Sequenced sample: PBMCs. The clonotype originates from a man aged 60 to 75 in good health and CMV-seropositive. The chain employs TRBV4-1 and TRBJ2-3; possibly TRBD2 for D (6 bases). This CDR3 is CASSQDGWEATDTQYF. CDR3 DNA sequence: TGCGCCAGCAGCCAAGACGGGTGGGAGGCGACAGATACGCAGTATTTT.